The 14 T cell receptor beta chains presented below share a single source sample, sequenced in a study of shared clonotypes between healthy human individuals. Clones were sequenced by immunoSEQ multiplex PCR, and TCRdb holds only the in-frame ones, with some missing. Here the sample spans millions of clones, 85% to 95% being singletons. Naive CD8 cells lacked CD45RO and underwent positive selection for CCR7, leaving out terminally differentiated effector memory CD45RA+ cells. The sequenced sample consisted of naive CD8+ T cells from PBMCs. These receptors all stem from a man aged 18 to 29 in good health. Some clones in this sample may be carry-over from other donors' samples.

The chain uses TRBV6-4 and TRBJ2-7; possible D gene TRBD1, 5 bases. The CDR3 spans 14 residues. The V gene's germline CDR1 is MRHNA and CDR2 SNTAGT. The germline V and J ends were trimmed by 5 bases and 3 bases, with 14 bases remaining between them. The CDR3 DNA sequence: TGTGCCAGCAGTTCTGGACACTTACACTACGAGCAGTACTTC. Amino acids: CASSSGHLHYEQYF.

The chain couples TRBV30 to TRBJ1-1; D gene unclear. V was clipped by 0 bases and J by 3 bases, with 8 bases between them. The CDR3 is 13 residues long. The germline V gene has CDR1 GTSNPN and CDR2 SVGIG (reference sequence). The CDR3 sequence is CAWSVRGDTEAFF. The CDR3 region has the DNA TGTGCCTGGAGTGTCCGGGGAGACACTGAAGCTTTCTTT.

V is TRBV28 and J is TRBJ1-2; D remains unclear. Germline V gene lookup returns CDR1 MDHEN and CDR2 SYDVKM. V lost 8 bases and J 1 base, leaving 14 bases between the germline ends. The CDR3 has 14 amino acids. CDR3 sequence: CASAAPRINYGYTF. CDR3 nucleotides: TGTGCCAGCGCGGCTCCCAGGATTAACTATGGCTACACCTTC.

The rearrangement links TRBV6-6 to TRBJ2-7, with no clear D. With 6 bases removed from V and 3 bases from J, the gap between germline ends came to 12 bases. The CDR3 is 13 amino acids. The germline gives CDR1 MNHNY, CDR2 SVGAGI (reference sequence). CDR3 sequence reads: CASRSTANYEQYF. The CDR3, as DNA: TGTGCCAGCAGGTCAACAGCTAACTACGAGCAGTACTTC.

The chain couples TRBV7-9 to TRBJ1-2; D possibly corresponds to TRBD1 (5 bases). The V gene's germline CDR1 is SEHNR and CDR2 FQNEAQ (reference sequence). Trimming removed 0 bases from V and 3 bases from J, with 14 bases in between. The CDR3 is 16 amino acids. CDR3 sequence (DNA): TGTGCCAGCAGCTTAGCCGGTGGAGGGGACGACTATGGCTACACCTTC. This sequence encodes CASSLAGGGDDYGYTF.

This rearrangement joins TRBV7-9 to TRBJ2-7, with a possible D match to TRBD2 (5 bases). The V gene lost 5 bases and the J gene lost 6 bases, with 14 bases spanning the gap. Germline CDR1 reads SEHNR; CDR2 reads FQNEAQ (reference sequence). This CDR3 spans 13 amino acids. In DNA form, the CDR3 reads TGTGCCAGCAGCCTAGACGAGGGCCCCGAGCAGTACTTC. Translating gives CASSLDEGPEQYF.

As concerns this clone: Other DNA sequences within the sample encode an identical CDR3. The chain combines TRBV5-1 with TRBJ1-2, with D perhaps matching TRBD1 (6 bases). Germline loops: CDR1 SGHRS, CDR2 YFSETQ. This CDR3 comprises 13 residues. Trimming cost V 2 bases and J 2 bases, with 7 bases left between them. As DNA, the CDR3 is TGCGCCAGCAGCTTAGGGACAAACTATGGCTACACCTTC. Translating it yields CASSLGTNYGYTF.

A word on this clone: Other DNA sequences in the sample encode the same CDR3. The chain is built from TRBV7-9 and TRBJ1-1; D remains ambiguous. The germline CDR1 and CDR2 sequences are SEHNR and FQNEAQ (reference sequence). CDR3 length: 12 residues. Deletions cut 3 bases from V and 3 bases from J, with 5 bases between. The CDR3 reads CASSFSYTEAFF. The DNA for the CDR3 is TGTGCCAGCAGCTTCAGTTACACTGAAGCTTTCTTT.

This rearrangement joins TRBV5-4 to TRBJ2-3; 9 nucleotides line up with TRBD2. Germline loops: CDR1 SGHNT, CDR2 YYREEE (reference sequence). V trimming: 4 bases; J trimming: 4 bases; junction bases outside the gene matches: 7. This CDR3 spans 15 amino acids. The CDR3 sequence: CASSPYSGRPDTQYF. CDR3 nucleotides: TGTGCCAGCAGCCCGTATAGCGGGAGACCAGATACGCAGTATTTT.

This sequence joins TRBV27 and TRBJ2-5; TRBD2 aligns across 8 bases. The CDR3 loop spans 16 amino acids. After removal of 5 bases from V and 2 bases from J, the junction contained 10 bases not matched to a gene. The germline gives CDR1 MNHEY, CDR2 SMNVEV (reference sequence). The CDR3 here is CASSHGASGWQETQYF. Written as DNA, the CDR3 is TGTGCCAGCAGTCACGGGGCTAGCGGGTGGCAAGAGACCCAGTACTTC.

The CDR3 DNA is TGTGCCAGCAGCTCCCCCGAACAGGGTGTCCACGAGCAGTACTTC. The encoded protein is CASSSPEQGVHEQYF. The V gene is TRBV13, the J gene TRBJ2-7, with D possibly matching TRBD1 (6 bases). V lost 4 bases and J lost 5, with 18 bases in between. The V gene's germline CDR1 is PRHDT and CDR2 FYEKMQ (reference sequence). The CDR3 has 15 amino acids.

In nucleotides, the CDR3 is TGTGCCAGCAGCACTTATGAGGGGTACAATGAGCAGTTCTTC. This sequence encodes CASSTYEGYNEQFF. The rearrangement links TRBV6-5 to TRBJ2-1; perhaps D is TRBD1 or TRBD2 (5 bases each). The CDR3 has 14 amino acids. Germline V gene data show CDR1 as MNHEY and CDR2 as SVGAGI. V lost 6 bases and J 4 bases, leaving 13 bases between the germline ends.

The chain couples TRBV13 to TRBJ2-3; 9 nucleotides align to TRBD1. CDR3 length: 15 residues. From germline, CDR1 is PRHDT and CDR2 FYEKMQ (reference sequence). The V gene end was trimmed by 6 bases and the J gene end by 8 bases; junction bases not matched to a gene: 12. The CDR3: CASSPPGTGFTTQYF. The CDR3 nucleotides are TGTGCCAGCAGTCCTCCCGGGACAGGGTTTACTACGCAGTATTTT.

The J gene is TRBJ1-5, the V gene TRBV10-1, with 9 bases that match TRBD1. The CDR3 is 19 residues long. With 2 bases clipped from V and 0 bases from J, the junction kept 11 bases outside the gene matches. CDR1 is WNHNN, CDR2 SYGVQD, per germline (reference sequence). CDR3 sequence reads: CASSEGAGQGIYSNQPQHF. The CDR3 coding sequence is TGCGCCAGCAGTGAGGGGGCGGGACAGGGAATTTATAGCAATCAGCCCCAGCATTTT.